This T cell receptor beta chain appears in the sequencing data of a study of T-cell reconstitution after alpha-beta-depleted transplantation in children. Notes on the study in general: Where alpha-beta T cells came from about two months after transplant was reportedly several hundred expanded graft clones. At day 60, the high TCRbeta diversity found in some patients originated from recipient T cells and thymic progenitors that had survived. Newly produced T cells mostly accounted for T-cell counts and diversity one year post-transplant.

The germline V and J ends were trimmed by 4 bases and 4 bases, with 10 bases remaining between them. Germline values: CDR1 KGHDR, CDR2 SFDVKD. The CDR3 totals 14 residues. Preparation of the TCRbeta library was carried out with unique molecular identifiers. Using its own MiXCR run on the PCR reads, TCRdb lists one record per CDR3 protein. Of about a million distinct CDR3 sequences in the sample, under 30% were seen once. About this clonotype itself: Its antigen remains unknown.

Sample: PBMCs, mostly from graft donor cells, taken 360 days after TCRalphabeta/CD19-depleted stem cell transplant. The rearrangement links TRBV24-1 to TRBJ1-5; D is uncertain. The origin of this receptor is a boy in the first two years of life who had a stem cell transplant for SCID, so the T cells may come from the graft donor. CDR3 bases: TGTGCCACCAGTGACCGGGGATTAAATCAGCCCCAGCATTTT. Residues: CATSDRGLNQPQHF.